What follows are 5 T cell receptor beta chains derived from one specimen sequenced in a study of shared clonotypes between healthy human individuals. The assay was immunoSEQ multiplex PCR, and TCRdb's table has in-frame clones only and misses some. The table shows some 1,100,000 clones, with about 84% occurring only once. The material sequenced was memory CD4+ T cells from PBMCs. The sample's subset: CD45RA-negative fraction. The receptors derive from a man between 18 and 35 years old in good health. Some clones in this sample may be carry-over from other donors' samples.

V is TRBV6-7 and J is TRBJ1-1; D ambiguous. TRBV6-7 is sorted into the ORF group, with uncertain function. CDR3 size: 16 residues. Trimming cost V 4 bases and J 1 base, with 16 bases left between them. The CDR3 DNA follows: TGTGCCAGCAGTTGTCCAGGACGAAAGGGGAACACTGAAGCTTTCTTT. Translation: CASSCPGRKGNTEAFF.

The CDR3 bases are TGCGCCAGCACCCGGAAGGACCTCCCTGGGGACTACGAGCAGTACTTC. It is translated as CASTRKDLPGDYEQYF. The gene calls are TRBV5-1 and TRBJ2-7; no reliable D call. V gave up 6 bases and J gave up 3 bases, with 22 bases separating them. The germline CDR1 and CDR2 sequences are SGHRS and YFSETQ. This CDR3 is built from 16 residues.

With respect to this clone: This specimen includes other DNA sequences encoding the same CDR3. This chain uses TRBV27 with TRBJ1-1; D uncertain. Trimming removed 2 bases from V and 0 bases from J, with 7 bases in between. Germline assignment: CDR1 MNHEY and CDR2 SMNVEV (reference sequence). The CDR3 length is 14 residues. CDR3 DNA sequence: TGTGCCAGCAGTTTAGGAATCATGAACACTGAAGCTTTCTTT. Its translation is CASSLGIMNTEAFF.

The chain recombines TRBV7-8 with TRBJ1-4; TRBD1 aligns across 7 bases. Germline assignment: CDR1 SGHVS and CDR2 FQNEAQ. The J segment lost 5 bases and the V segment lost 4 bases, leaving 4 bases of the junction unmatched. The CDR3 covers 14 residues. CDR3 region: CASSSGQSNEKLFF. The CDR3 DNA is TGTGCCAGCAGCTCGGGACAGTCAAATGAAAAACTGTTTTTT. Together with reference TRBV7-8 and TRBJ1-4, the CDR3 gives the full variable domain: GAGVSQSPRYKVAKRGQDVALRCDPISGHVSLFWYQQALGQGPEFLTYFQNEAQLDKSGLPSDRFFAERPEGSVSTLKIQRTQQEDSAVYLCASSSGQSNEKLFFGSGTQLSVL.

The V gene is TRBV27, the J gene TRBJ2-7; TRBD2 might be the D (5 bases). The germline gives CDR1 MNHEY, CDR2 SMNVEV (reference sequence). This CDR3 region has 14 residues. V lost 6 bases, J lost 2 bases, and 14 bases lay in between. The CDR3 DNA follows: TGTGCCAGCAGCCGTCTCCCGGAGGCCTACGAGCAGTACTTC. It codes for CASSRLPEAYEQYF.